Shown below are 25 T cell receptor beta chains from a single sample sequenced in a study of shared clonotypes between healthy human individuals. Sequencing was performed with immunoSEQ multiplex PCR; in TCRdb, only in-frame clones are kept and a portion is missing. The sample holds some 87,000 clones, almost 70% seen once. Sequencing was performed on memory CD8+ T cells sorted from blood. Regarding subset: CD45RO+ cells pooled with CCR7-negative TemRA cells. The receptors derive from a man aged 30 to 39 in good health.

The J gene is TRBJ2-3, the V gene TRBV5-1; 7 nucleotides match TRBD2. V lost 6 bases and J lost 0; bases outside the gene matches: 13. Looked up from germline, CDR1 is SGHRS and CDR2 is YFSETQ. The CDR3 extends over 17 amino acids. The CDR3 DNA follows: TGCGCCAGCAAGGGGAGGGGATTGTCTGCTAGCACAGATACGCAGTATTTT. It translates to CASKGRGLSASTDTQYF.

The CDR3 loop is CASRPNPGRSSNQPQHF. The DNA of the CDR3 is TGTGCCAGCAGACCTAACCCGGGACGTAGTAGCAATCAGCCCCAGCATTTT. J is TRBJ1-5 and V is TRBV28; D might be TRBD1 (5 bases). The length of the CDR3 is 17 residues. V lost 6 bases to trimming and J lost 0 bases, with 18 bases between them. Germline CDR1 MDHEN, CDR2 SYDVKM.

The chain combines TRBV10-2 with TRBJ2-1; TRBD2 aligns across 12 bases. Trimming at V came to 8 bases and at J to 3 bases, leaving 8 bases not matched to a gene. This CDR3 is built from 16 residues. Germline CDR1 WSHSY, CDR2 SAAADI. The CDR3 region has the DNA TGCGCCAGCCGAATACTAGCGGGAGGAATCTACAATGAGCAGTTCTTC. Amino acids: CASRILAGGIYNEQFF.

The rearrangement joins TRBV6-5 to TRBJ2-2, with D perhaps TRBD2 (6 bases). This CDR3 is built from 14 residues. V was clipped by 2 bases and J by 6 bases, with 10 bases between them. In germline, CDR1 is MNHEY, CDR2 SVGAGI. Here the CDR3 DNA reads TGTGCCAGCAGTTACAACTGGGGGGCCGGGGAGCTGTTTTTT. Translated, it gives CASSYNWGAGELFF.

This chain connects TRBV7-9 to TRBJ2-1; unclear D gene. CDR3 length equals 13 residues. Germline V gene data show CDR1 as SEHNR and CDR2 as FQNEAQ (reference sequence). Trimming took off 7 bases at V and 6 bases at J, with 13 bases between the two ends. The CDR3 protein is CASTPQVPNEQFF. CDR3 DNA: TGTGCCAGCACACCGCAGGTCCCCAATGAGCAGTTCTTC.

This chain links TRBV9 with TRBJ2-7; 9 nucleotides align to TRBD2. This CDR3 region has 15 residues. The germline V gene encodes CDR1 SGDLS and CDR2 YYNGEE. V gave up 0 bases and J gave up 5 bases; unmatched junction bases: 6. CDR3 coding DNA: TGTGCCAGCAGCGTAGAAGAGCGGGAGGTCGACGAGCAGTACTTC. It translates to CASSVEEREVDEQYF.

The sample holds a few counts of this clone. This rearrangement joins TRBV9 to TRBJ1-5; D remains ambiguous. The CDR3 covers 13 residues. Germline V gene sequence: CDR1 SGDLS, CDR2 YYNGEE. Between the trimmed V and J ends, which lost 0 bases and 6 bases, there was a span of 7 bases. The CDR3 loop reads CASSVASGQPQHF. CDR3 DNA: TGTGCCAGCAGCGTAGCATCAGGTCAGCCCCAGCATTTT. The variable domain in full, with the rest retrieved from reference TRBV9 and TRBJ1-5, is DSGVTQTPKHLITATGQRVTLRCSPRSGDLSVYWYQQSLDQGLQFLIQYYNGEERAKGNILERFSAQQFPDLHSELNLSSLELGDSALYFCASSVASGQPQHFGDGTRLSIL.

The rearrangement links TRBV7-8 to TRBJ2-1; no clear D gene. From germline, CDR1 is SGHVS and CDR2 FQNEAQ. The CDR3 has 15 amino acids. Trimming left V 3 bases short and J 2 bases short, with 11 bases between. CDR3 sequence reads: CASSFRIETYNEQFF. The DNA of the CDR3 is TGTGCCAGCAGCTTTCGCATAGAGACCTACAATGAGCAGTTCTTC.

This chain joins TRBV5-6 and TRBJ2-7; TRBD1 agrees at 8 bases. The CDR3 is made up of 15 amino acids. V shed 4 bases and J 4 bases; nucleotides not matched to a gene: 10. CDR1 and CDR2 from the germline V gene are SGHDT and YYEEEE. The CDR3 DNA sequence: TGTGCCAGCAGCCCGGGGGACAGGCAGTGGTACGAGCAGTACTTC. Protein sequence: CASSPGDRQWYEQYF.

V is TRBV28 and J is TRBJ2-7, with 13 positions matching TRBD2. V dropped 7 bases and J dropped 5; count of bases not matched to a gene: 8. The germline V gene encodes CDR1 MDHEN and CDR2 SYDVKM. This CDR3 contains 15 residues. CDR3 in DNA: TGTGCCAGCACCCAACTAGCGGGAGGGCTAAACGAGCAGTACTTC. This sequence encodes CASTQLAGGLNEQYF.

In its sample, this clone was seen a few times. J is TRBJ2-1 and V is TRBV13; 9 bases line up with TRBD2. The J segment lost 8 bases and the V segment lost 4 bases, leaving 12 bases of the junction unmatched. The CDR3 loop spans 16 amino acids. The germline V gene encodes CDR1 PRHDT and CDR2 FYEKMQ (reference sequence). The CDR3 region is CASSSTVVLAGYEQFF. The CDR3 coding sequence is TGTGCCAGCAGCTCGACGGTGGTCCTAGCGGGATATGAGCAGTTCTTC.

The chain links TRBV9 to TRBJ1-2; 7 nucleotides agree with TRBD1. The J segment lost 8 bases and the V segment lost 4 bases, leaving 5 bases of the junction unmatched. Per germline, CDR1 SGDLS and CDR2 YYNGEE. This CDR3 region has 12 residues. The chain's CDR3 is CASSMGQLGYTF. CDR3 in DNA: TGTGCCAGCAGCATGGGACAGCTCGGCTACACCTTC.

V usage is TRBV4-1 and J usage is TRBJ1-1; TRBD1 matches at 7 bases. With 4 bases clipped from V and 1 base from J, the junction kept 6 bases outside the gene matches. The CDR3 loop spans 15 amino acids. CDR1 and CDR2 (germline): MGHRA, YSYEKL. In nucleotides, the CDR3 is TGCGCCAGCAGCCCCCGACAGGGTGCGAACACTGAAGCTTTCTTT. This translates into CASSPRQGANTEAFF.

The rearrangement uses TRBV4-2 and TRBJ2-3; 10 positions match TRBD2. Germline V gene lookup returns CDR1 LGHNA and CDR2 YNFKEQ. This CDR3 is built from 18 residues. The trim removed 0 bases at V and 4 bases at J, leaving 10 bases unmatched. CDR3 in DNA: TGTGCCAGCAGCCAAGAACTAGCGGGACGCAACAGGGCAGATACGCAGTATTTT. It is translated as CASSQELAGRNRADTQYF.

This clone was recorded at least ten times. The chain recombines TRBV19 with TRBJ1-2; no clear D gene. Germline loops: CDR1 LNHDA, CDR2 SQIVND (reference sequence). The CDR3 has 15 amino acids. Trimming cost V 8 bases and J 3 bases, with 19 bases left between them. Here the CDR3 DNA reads TGTGCCAGTCAGCTTGGGAGCTTAGATGACTATGGCTACACCTTC. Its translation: CASQLGSLDDYGYTF.

The CDR3 loop is CASSLATGATNEKLFF. The CDR3 DNA sequence: TGCGCCAGCAGCTTGGCTACGGGGGCGACTAATGAAAAACTGTTTTTT. The chain joins TRBV5-1 to TRBJ1-4, with D perhaps TRBD1 (6 bases). V was clipped by 0 bases and J by 2 bases, with 11 bases between them. Germline values: CDR1 SGHRS, CDR2 YFSETQ. CDR3 size: 16 residues.

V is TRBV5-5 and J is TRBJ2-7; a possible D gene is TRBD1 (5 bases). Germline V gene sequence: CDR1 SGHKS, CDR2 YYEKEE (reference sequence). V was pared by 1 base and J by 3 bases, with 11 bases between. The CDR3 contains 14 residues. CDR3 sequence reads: CASSLSRGNYEQYF. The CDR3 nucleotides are TGTGCCAGCAGCTTGAGTAGGGGAAACTACGAGCAGTACTTC.

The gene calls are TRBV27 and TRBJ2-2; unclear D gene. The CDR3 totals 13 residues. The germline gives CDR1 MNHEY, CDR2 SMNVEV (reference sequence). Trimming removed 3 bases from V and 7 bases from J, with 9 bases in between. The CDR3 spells CASSFQVVGELFF. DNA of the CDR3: TGTGCCAGCAGTTTCCAGGTGGTCGGGGAGCTGTTTTTT.

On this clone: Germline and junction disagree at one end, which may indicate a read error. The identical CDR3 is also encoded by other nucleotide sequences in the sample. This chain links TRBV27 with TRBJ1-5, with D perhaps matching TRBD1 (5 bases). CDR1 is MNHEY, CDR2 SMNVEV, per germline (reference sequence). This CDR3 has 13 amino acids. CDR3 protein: CASSLSFGTNQHF. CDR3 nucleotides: TGCGCCAGCAGTTTATCCTTCGGGACTAACCAGCATTTT.

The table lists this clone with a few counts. CDR3 sequence: CASSQTGRNHMNTEAFF. The CDR3 nucleotides read TGTGCCAGCAGCCAAACGGGACGGAACCACATGAACACTGAAGCTTTCTTT. The genes are TRBV14 and TRBJ1-1; D is perhaps TRBD1 (5 bases). The CDR3 has 17 residues. Between the trimmed V and J ends, which lost 2 bases and 0 bases, there was a span of 16 bases. CDR1 and CDR2 (germline): SGHDN, FVKESK.

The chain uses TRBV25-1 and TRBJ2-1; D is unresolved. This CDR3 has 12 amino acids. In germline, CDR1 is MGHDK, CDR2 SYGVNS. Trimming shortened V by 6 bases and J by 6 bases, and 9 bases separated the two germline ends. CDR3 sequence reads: CASRGAANEQFF. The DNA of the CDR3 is TGTGCCAGCAGGGGCGCGGCCAATGAGCAGTTCTTC.

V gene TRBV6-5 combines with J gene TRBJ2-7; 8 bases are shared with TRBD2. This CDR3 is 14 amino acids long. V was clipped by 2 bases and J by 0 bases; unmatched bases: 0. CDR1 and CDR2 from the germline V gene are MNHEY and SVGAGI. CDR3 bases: TGTGCCAGCAGTTACAGCGGGAGCTCCTACGAGCAGTACTTC. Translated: CASSYSGSSYEQYF.

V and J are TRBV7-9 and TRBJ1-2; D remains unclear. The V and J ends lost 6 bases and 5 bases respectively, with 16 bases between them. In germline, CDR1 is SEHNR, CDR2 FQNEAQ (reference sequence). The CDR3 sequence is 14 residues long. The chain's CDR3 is CASRSDGISYGYTF. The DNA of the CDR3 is TGTGCCAGCAGATCGGACGGTATTTCGTATGGCTACACCTTC.

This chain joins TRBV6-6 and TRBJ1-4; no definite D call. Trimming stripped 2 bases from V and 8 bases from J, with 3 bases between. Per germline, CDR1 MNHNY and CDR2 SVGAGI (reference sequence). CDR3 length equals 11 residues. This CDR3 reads CASSYGEKLFF. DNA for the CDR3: TGTGCCAGCAGTTACGGCGAAAAACTGTTTTTT.

For the CDR3, the DNA is TGTGCCAGTAGTACCGAAGCGGGAGCAACTTACAATGAGCAGTTCTTC. It yields the protein CASSTEAGATYNEQFF. This chain joins TRBV19 and TRBJ2-1; 8 nucleotides align to TRBD2. This CDR3 has 16 amino acids. After removal of 4 bases from V and 4 bases from J, the junction contained 9 bases not matched to a gene. CDR1 and CDR2 (germline): LNHDA, SQIVND (reference sequence). The complete variable domain, with remaining parts taken from reference TRBV19 and TRBJ2-1, reads DGGITQSPKYLFRKEGQNVTLSCEQNLNHDAMYWYRQDPGQGLRLIYYSQIVNDFQKGDIAEGYSVSREKKESFPLTVTSAQKNPTAFYLCASSTEAGATYNEQFFGPGTRLTVL.